These 20 T cell receptor beta chains share one sample of origin, sequenced in a study of PD-L1 blockade in urothelial cancer (dated by TCRdb to about 2017). The method was the immunoSEQ multiplex PCR assay. In its TCRdb copy, this immuneACCESS table keeps in-frame sequences only and misses some clones. Where compared with another copy, unresolved V genes explain less than half of these, and the others have no known cause. The sample profile shows 65,000 to 85,000 clones; approximately 90% of them were found once. Around 0.87% of the sample is held by the ten biggest clonotypes. Interpreted using the paper, the time point label stands for: peripheral blood 6 weeks after treatment start. The specimen was PBMCs, collected around atezolizumab (anti-PD-L1) treatment. The receptors shown here come from a woman older than 75 with urothelial cancer.

This chain uses TRBV5-1 with TRBJ2-5; 10 bases are a match to TRBD1. The CDR3 length is 14 residues. The J segment lost 2 bases and the V segment lost 6 bases, leaving 4 bases of the junction unmatched. The germline V gene has CDR1 SGHRS and CDR2 YFSETQ. This chain's CDR3 is CASNTDRGQETQYF. CDR3 DNA sequence: TGCGCCAGCAACACGGACAGGGGGCAAGAGACCCAGTACTTC.

V gene TRBV30 combines with J gene TRBJ1-2; 7 nucleotides line up with TRBD1. Germline lookup yields CDR1 GTSNPN and CDR2 SVGIG (reference sequence). The CDR3 has 13 amino acids. V gave up 2 bases and J gave up 8 bases; unmatched junction bases: 8. The CDR3 region is CAWSPQGEKGYTF. The CDR3, as DNA: TGTGCCTGGAGTCCTCAGGGGGAGAAGGGCTACACCTTC.

The chain joins TRBV28 to TRBJ1-5; TRBD1 is a possible D gene (6 bases). The germline gives CDR1 MDHEN, CDR2 SYDVKM. The CDR3 totals 12 residues. Trimming took off 7 bases at V and 7 bases at J, with 11 bases between the two ends. The CDR3 DNA reads TGTGCCAGCACCCAGGGGAAGCAGCCCCAGCATTTT. It encodes CASTQGKQPQHF. The full variable domain, its missing parts supplied by reference TRBV28 and TRBJ1-5, is DVKVTQSSRYLVKRTGEKVFLECVQDMDHENMFWYRQDPGLGLRLIYFSYDVKMKEKGDIPEGYSVSREKKERFSLILESASTNQTSMYLCASTQGKQPQHFGDGTRLSIL.

The chain is built from TRBV28 and TRBJ2-3; D is possibly TRBD2 (6 bases). The CDR3 covers 15 residues. CDR1 is MDHEN and CDR2 is SYDVKM in the germline V gene. V lost 5 bases to trimming and J lost 2 bases, with 14 bases between them. This chain's CDR3 is CASSLSGVLTDTQYF. CDR3 sequence (DNA): TGTGCCAGCAGTCTTAGCGGAGTCCTCACAGATACGCAGTATTTT.

V gene TRBV30 combines with J gene TRBJ1-4, with 7 nucleotides matching TRBD1. This CDR3 spans 13 amino acids. Germline values: CDR1 GTSNPN, CDR2 SVGIG (reference sequence). Germline trimming cut 6 bases from V and 4 bases from J; bases unmatched to any gene: 5. The CDR3 loop is CACAGTVNEKLFF. CDR3 in DNA: TGTGCCTGCGCGGGGACAGTTAATGAAAAACTGTTTTTT.

This clone was recorded a few times. V and J are TRBV5-5 and TRBJ2-7, with TRBD1 as a possible D gene (5 bases). CDR1 and CDR2 (germline): SGHKS, YYEKEE (reference sequence). This CDR3 has 13 amino acids. Trimming removed 3 bases at V and 4 bases at J, with 11 bases between. CDR3 bases: TGTGCCAGCAGCTCCACGCAGGGTTACGAGCAGTACTTC. This encodes CASSSTQGYEQYF.

The gene calls are TRBV28 and TRBJ2-6, with 8 bases fitting TRBD1. Germline-derived CDR1 and CDR2 are MDHEN and SYDVKM. The V segment lost 7 bases and the J segment 3 bases; nucleotides outside the gene matches: 11. The CDR3 is 17 residues long. The CDR3 sequence is CASTLDRALSGANVLTF. The CDR3 bases are TGTGCCAGCACCCTGGACAGGGCCCTCAGTGGGGCCAACGTCCTGACTTTC.

This clone was seen only once. This chain uses TRBV28 with TRBJ1-2, with TRBD1 identical over 8 bases. The CDR3 extends over 16 amino acids. Germline V gene data show CDR1 as MDHEN and CDR2 as SYDVKM. V gave up 4 bases and J gave up 0 bases; unmatched junction bases: 7. The CDR3: CASSSGQGGANYGYTF. CDR3 nucleotides: TGTGCCAGCAGTTCCGGACAGGGAGGCGCTAACTATGGCTACACCTTC.

The chain uses TRBV5-1 and TRBJ2-3; D is perhaps TRBD2 (5 bases). CDR1 and CDR2 (germline): SGHRS, YFSETQ. V shed 0 bases and J shed 2 bases, with 10 bases lying between them. The CDR3 contains 15 residues. The CDR3 sequence is CASSLGSGITDTQYF. The CDR3 bases are TGCGCCAGCAGCTTGGGAAGCGGCATCACAGATACGCAGTATTTT.

The chain employs TRBV5-1 and TRBJ1-3; TRBD1 aligns across 8 bases. Per the germline V gene, CDR1 is SGHRS and CDR2 is YFSETQ. The V gene end was trimmed by 4 bases and the J gene end by 0 bases; junction bases not matched to a gene: 9. The CDR3 is 17 residues long. The DNA for the CDR3 is TGCGCCAGCAGCACGGGACAGGCTACCTACTCTGGAAACACCATATATTTT. Translation: CASSTGQATYSGNTIYF.

The chain links TRBV18 to TRBJ2-1; 7 bases line up with TRBD2. The V gene end was trimmed by 5 bases and the J gene end by 14 bases; junction bases not matched to a gene: 12. Germline V lookup: CDR1 KGHSH, CDR2 LQKENI. This CDR3 spans 13 amino acids. CDR3 loop: CASSSDSRGRKFF. The CDR3 DNA sequence: TGTGCCAGCTCATCCGATTCCCGCGGGAGAAAGTTCTTC.

The V gene is TRBV7-3, the J gene TRBJ2-3, with D maybe TRBD2 (6 bases). Trimming removed 6 bases at V and 0 bases at J, with 13 bases between. Germline V gene lookup returns CDR1 SGHTA and CDR2 FQGTGA. The CDR3 is made up of 15 amino acids. This chain's CDR3 is CASSLLASSTDTQYF. As DNA, the CDR3 is TGTGCCAGCAGTTTGCTAGCGTCTAGCACAGATACGCAGTATTTT.

This chain uses TRBV9 with TRBJ2-7, with D maybe TRBD2 (5 bases). V was trimmed by 0 bases and J by 5 bases, leaving 9 bases between them. CDR1 is SGDLS and CDR2 is YYNGEE in the germline V gene. The CDR3 is made up of 13 amino acids. The CDR3 loop is CASSVASSDEQYF. The CDR3 region has the DNA TGTGCCAGCAGCGTAGCTAGCAGCGACGAGCAGTACTTC.

CDR3 residues: CASSRRDRVRERAFF. The DNA for the CDR3 is TGTGCCAGCAGTAGACGGGACAGGGTTCGGGAGAGAGCTTTCTTT. The gene calls are TRBV6-6 and TRBJ1-1; TRBD1 aligns across 9 bases. Germline CDR1 reads MNHNY; CDR2 reads SVGAGI (reference sequence). V lost 5 bases, J lost 10 bases, and 14 bases stayed unmatched. This CDR3 is built from 15 residues.

The chain joins TRBV15 to TRBJ1-1; D is perhaps TRBD1 (5 bases). This CDR3 has 15 residues. Looked up from germline, CDR1 is LNHNV and CDR2 is YYDKDF (reference sequence). V dropped 1 base and J dropped 1 base, with 10 bases sitting between them. The CDR3 loop reads CATSRVGRENTEAFF. DNA for the CDR3: TGTGCCACCAGCAGAGTCGGCAGGGAGAACACTGAAGCTTTCTTT.

V gene TRBV27 combines with J gene TRBJ1-2; D gene unclear. V gave up 5 bases and J gave up 1 base, with 8 bases separating them. Germline V gives CDR1 MNHEY, CDR2 SMNVEV (reference sequence). This CDR3 spans 13 amino acids. DNA for the CDR3: TGTGCCAGCAGTCCCGAGGGTAACTATGGCTACACCTTC. It translates to CASSPEGNYGYTF.

The chain carries TRBV19 and TRBJ1-5, with TRBD1 matching over 7 bases. V lost 6 bases, J lost 4 bases, and 9 bases stayed unmatched. CDR1 is LNHDA and CDR2 is SQIVND in the germline V gene (reference sequence). CDR3 length equals 15 residues. The CDR3 sequence is CASSVLGTVNQPQHF. CDR3 sequence (DNA): TGTGCCAGTAGCGTCTTGGGGACAGTAAATCAGCCCCAGCATTTT. The complete variable domain, with remaining parts taken from reference TRBV19 and TRBJ1-5, reads DGGITQSPKYLFRKEGQNVTLSCEQNLNHDAMYWYRQDPGQGLRLIYYSQIVNDFQKGDIAEGYSVSREKKESFPLTVTSAQKNPTAFYLCASSVLGTVNQPQHFGDGTRLSIL.

CDR3 sequence reads: CASSFGDRGALHGYTF. The DNA of the CDR3 is TGTGCCAGCAGTTTCGGGGACAGGGGGGCCCTCCATGGCTACACCTTC. The chain carries TRBV28 and TRBJ1-2, with TRBD1 matching over 11 bases. After removal of 3 bases from V and 6 bases from J, the junction contained 9 bases not matched to a gene. The CDR3 consists of 16 residues. Germline V gene data show CDR1 as MDHEN and CDR2 as SYDVKM.

The rearrangement uses TRBV10-2 and TRBJ2-1; 13 bases are a match to TRBD2. V trimming: 3 bases; J trimming: 7 bases; junction bases outside the gene matches: 9. CDR1 is WSHSY, CDR2 SAAADI, per germline. The CDR3 is 17 residues long. The CDR3 DNA reads as TGCGCCAGCAGTGAATATCTTAGGACTAGCGGGAGTAATGAGCAGTTCTTC. This codes for CASSEYLRTSGSNEQFF.

This chain joins TRBV19 and TRBJ2-7; 8 bases fit TRBD2. The CDR3 covers 14 residues. Trimming took 3 bases from V and 3 from J; bases not matched to a gene: 4. Germline values: CDR1 LNHDA, CDR2 SQIVND (reference sequence). The CDR3, as DNA: TGTGCCAGTAGTATTACTAGCGGAGGCTACGAGCAGTACTTC. It specifies CASSITSGGYEQYF.